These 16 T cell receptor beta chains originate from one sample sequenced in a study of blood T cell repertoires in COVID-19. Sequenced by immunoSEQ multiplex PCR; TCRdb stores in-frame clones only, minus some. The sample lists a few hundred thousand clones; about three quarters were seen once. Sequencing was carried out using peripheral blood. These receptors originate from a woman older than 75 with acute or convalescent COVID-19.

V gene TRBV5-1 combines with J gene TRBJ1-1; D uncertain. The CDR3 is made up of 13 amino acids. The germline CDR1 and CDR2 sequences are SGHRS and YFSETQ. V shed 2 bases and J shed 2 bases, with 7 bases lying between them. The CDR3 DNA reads TGCGCCAGCAGCTTCGCAGATAACACTGAAGCTTTCTTT. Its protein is CASSFADNTEAFF.

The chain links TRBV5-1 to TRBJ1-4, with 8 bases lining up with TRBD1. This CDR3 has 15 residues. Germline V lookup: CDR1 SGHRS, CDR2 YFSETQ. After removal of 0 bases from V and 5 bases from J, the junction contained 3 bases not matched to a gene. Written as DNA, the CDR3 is TGCGCCAGCAGCTTGGGGGGACAGGTCAATGAAAAACTGTTTTTT. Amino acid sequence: CASSLGGQVNEKLFF.

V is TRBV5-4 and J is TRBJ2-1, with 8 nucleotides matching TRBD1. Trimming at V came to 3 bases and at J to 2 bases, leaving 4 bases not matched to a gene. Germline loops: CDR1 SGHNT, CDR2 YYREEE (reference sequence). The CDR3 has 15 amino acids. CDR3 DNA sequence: TGTGCCAGCAGCTCCCCAGGGGGCACCTACAATGAGCAGTTCTTC. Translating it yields CASSSPGGTYNEQFF.

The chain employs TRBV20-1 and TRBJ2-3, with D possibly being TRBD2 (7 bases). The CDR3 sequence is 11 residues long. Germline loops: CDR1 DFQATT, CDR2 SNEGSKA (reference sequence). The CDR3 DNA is TGCAGCCTGGGGGGGCGACATACGCAGTATTTT. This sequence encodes CSLGGRHTQYF.

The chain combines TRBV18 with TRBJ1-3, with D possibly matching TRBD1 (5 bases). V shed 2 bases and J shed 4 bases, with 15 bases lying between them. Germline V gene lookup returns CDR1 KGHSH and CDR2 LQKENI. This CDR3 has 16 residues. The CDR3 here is CASSPKAGNRGNTIYF. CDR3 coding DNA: TGTGCCAGCTCACCAAAAGCAGGGAACAGGGGAAACACCATATATTTT.

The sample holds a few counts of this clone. CDR3 DNA sequence: TGTGCCAGTACTCCACCGGTGCCGGGAAACACCATATATTTT. Protein sequence: CASTPPVPGNTIYF. The rearrangement joins TRBV19 to TRBJ1-3; no definite D call. There are 14 residues in the CDR3. Trimming left V 7 bases short and J 4 bases short, with 14 bases between. The germline V gene has CDR1 LNHDA and CDR2 SQIVND (reference sequence).

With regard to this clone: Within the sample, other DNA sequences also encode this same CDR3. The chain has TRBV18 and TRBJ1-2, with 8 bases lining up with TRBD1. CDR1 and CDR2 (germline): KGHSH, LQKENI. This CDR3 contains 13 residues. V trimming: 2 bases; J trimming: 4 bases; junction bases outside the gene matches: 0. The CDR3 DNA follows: TGTGCCAGCTCACCAGGGACAGGCTATGGCTACACCTTC. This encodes CASSPGTGYGYTF.

CDR3 nucleotide sequence: TGCGCCAGCAGCCAACAGGTGTCGGTCGAAAAACTGTTTTTT. Encoded protein: CASSQQVSVEKLFF. V gene TRBV4-1 combines with J gene TRBJ1-4; D is unclear. Trimming left V 2 bases short and J 8 bases short, with 12 bases between. Germline CDR1 reads MGHRA; CDR2 reads YSYEKL. The CDR3 extends over 14 amino acids.

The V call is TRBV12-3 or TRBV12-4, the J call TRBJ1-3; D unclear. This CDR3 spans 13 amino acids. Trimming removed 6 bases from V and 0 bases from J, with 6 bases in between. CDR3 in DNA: TGTGCCAGCAGCTACCCCTCTGGAAACACCATATATTTT. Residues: CASSYPSGNTIYF.

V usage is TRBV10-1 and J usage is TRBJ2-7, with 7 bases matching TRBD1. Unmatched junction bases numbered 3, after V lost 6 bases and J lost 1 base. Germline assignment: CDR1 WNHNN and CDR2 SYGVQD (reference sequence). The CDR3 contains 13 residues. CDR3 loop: CASSPGQSYEQYF. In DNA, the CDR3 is TGCGCCAGCAGCCCGGGACAGTCCTACGAGCAGTACTTC.

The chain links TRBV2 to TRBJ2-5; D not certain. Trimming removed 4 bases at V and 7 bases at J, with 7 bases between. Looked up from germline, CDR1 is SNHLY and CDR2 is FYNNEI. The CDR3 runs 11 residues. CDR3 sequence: CASSVMATQYF. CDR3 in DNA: TGTGCCAGCAGTGTCATGGCGACCCAGTACTTC.

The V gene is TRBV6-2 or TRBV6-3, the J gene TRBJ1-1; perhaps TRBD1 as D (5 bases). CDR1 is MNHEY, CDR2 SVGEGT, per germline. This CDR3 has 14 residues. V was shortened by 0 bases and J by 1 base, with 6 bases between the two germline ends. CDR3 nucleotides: TGTGCCAGCAGTTACTCAGGGGCGAACACTGAAGCTTTCTTT. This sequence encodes CASSYSGANTEAFF.

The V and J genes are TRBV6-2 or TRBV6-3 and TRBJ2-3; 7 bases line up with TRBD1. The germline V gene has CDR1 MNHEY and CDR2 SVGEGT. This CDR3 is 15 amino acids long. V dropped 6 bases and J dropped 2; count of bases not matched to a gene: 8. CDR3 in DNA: TGTGCCAGCAGCAGACAGGGCAGCCTCACAGATACGCAGTATTTT. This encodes CASSRQGSLTDTQYF.

CDR3 region: CSVPNRGQGNTEAFF. CDR3 DNA sequence: TGCAGCGTTCCCAATAGGGGGCAGGGAAACACTGAAGCTTTCTTT. The rearrangement links TRBV29-1 to TRBJ1-1; 7 bases agree with TRBD1. Germline V lookup: CDR1 SQVTM, CDR2 ANQGSEA. V shed 5 bases, J shed 2 bases, and the junction held 11 bases outside the gene matches. The CDR3 sequence is 15 residues long. The full variable domain, rest sourced from reference TRBV29-1 and TRBJ1-1, is SAVISQKPSRDICQRGTSLTIQCQVDSQVTMMFWYRQQPGQSLTLIATANQGSEATYESGFVIDKFPISRPNLTFSTLTVSNMSPEDSSIYLCSVPNRGQGNTEAFFGQGTRLTVV.

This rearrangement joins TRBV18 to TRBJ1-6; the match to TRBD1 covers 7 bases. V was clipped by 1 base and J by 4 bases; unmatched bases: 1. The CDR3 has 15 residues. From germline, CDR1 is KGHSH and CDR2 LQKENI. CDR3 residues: CASSPQGQYNSPLHF. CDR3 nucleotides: TGTGCCAGCTCACCACAGGGACAGTATAATTCACCCCTCCACTTT.

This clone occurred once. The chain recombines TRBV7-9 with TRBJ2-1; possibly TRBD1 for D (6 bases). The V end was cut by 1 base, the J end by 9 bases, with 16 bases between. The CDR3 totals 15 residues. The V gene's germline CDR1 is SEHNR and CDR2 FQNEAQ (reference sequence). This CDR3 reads CASSLVRMDSVEQFF. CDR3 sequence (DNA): TGTGCCAGCAGCTTAGTTCGCATGGACAGCGTTGAGCAGTTCTTC. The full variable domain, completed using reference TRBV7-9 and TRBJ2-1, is DTGVSQNPRHKITKRGQNVTFRCDPISEHNRLYWYRQTLGQGPEFLTYFQNEAQLEKSRLLSDRFSAERPKGSFSTLEIQRTEQGDSAMYLCASSLVRMDSVEQFFGPGTRLTVL.